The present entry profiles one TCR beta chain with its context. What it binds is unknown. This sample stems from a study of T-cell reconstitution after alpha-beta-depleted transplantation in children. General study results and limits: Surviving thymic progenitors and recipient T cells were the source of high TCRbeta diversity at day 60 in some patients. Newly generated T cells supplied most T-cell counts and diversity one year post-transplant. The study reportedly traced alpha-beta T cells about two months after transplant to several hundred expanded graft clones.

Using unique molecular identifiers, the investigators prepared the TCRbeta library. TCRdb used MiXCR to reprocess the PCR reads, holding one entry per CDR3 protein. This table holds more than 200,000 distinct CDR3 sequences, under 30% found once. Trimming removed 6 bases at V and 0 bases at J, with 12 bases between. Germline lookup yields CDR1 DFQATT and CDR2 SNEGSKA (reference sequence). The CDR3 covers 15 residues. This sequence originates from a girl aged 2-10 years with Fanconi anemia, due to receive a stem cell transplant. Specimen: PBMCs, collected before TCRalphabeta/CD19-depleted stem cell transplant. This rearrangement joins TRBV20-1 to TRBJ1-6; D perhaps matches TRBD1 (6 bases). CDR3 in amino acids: CSASGQSSYNSPLHF. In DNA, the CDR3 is TGCAGTGCCTCCGGACAGAGCTCCTATAATTCACCCCTCCACTTT.